Each of the 13 T cell receptor beta chains below was sequenced from the same sample in a study of Ad26.COV2.S vaccination and SARS-CoV-2 variants (dated by TCRdb to about 2021). Per the publication, the treatment or condition label means: some 20 received Ad26.COV2.S at low or high dose, single or two shots; several received placebo; per-sample allocation not given. For vaccine and placebo recipients, repertoires were sequenced using samples collected on day 63 after the first injection. The library was generated by the immunoSEQ multiplex PCR assay. TCRdb carries this immuneACCESS record with in-frame sequences only. Its versions omit some clonotypes, under half of them owing to an unresolved V gene in the studies checked, with the rest unexplained. This sample is represented by a few hundred thousand clones; roughly 80% of them were singletons. The biggest ten clones account for approximately 7% of the sample.

The sample in question was peripheral blood, obtained in a trial of Ad26.COV2.S vaccine versus placebo. These receptors were obtained from a person aged 18-60 years who received the Ad26.COV2.S COVID-19 vaccine or a placebo.

This CDR3 is CASTRSPNNEQFF. As DNA, the CDR3 is TGCGCCAGCACCAGAAGTCCTAACAATGAGCAGTTCTTC. This sequence joins TRBV10-2 and TRBJ2-1; D gene uncertain. Germline V gives CDR1 WSHSY, CDR2 SAAADI. Trimming left V 7 bases short and J 5 bases short, with 12 bases between. CDR3 length equals 13 residues.

A few counts support this clone. CDR3 sequence: CASSPTGGIYGYTF. CDR3 bases: TGCGCCAGCAGCCCGACAGGGGGTATCTATGGCTACACCTTC. The chain is built from TRBV4-1 and TRBJ1-2; 9 nucleotides match TRBD1. CDR1 is MGHRA, CDR2 YSYEKL, per germline. This CDR3 is 14 amino acids long. Losses at the gene ends were 4 bases for V and 4 bases for J; bases not matched to a gene: 4.

V and J are TRBV4-1 and TRBJ2-7; 7 bases map to TRBD2. Looked up from germline, CDR1 is MGHRA and CDR2 is YSYEKL. CDR3 length: 15 amino acids. With V trimmed by 0 bases and J by 2 bases, 4 bases remained unmatched. The CDR3 sequence is CASSQEAGTTYEQYF. The CDR3 nucleotides are TGCGCCAGCAGCCAAGAAGCGGGAACCACCTACGAGCAGTACTTC.

This clone appeared once. This rearrangement joins TRBV2 to TRBJ2-1; D may match TRBD1 or TRBD2 (6 bases each). Trimming removed 5 bases at V and 8 bases at J, with 13 bases between. Germline CDR1 is SNHLY and CDR2 is FYNNEI. This CDR3 has 13 residues. This CDR3 reads CASSRLGGDEQFF. CDR3 sequence (DNA): TGTGCCAGCAGTCGGTTGGGGGGCGATGAGCAGTTCTTC.

The chain carries TRBV5-1 and TRBJ2-1, with TRBD2 matching over 8 bases. Losses at the gene ends were 4 bases for V and 6 bases for J; bases not matched to a gene: 9. Germline CDR1 SGHRS, CDR2 YFSETQ. The CDR3 has 15 residues. The CDR3 bases are TGCGCCAGCAGCCCGGAGGGACTAGTTGGCAATGAGCAGTTCTTC. The encoded protein is CASSPEGLVGNEQFF.

The rearrangement links TRBV30 to TRBJ2-7, with 7 bases identical to TRBD1. The CDR3 extends over 14 amino acids. Trimming took 0 bases from V and 1 from J; bases not matched to a gene: 3. Germline V gene sequence: CDR1 GTSNPN, CDR2 SVGIG (reference sequence). CDR3 bases: TGTGCCTGGAGTGTCGGCAGGGGGTCCTACGAGCAGTACTTC. This sequence encodes CAWSVGRGSYEQYF.

This clone was found once. This chain uses TRBV25-1 with TRBJ1-5, with a tentative D call TRBD1 (6 bases). The CDR3 has 13 amino acids. CDR1 is MGHDK and CDR2 is SYGVNS in the germline V gene. Trimming left V 8 bases short and J 5 bases short, with 13 bases between. CDR3 sequence: CASRGGGHQPQHF. The CDR3 bases are TGTGCCAGCCGAGGGGGGGGCCATCAGCCCCAGCATTTT.

V is TRBV20-1 and J is TRBJ1-1; 7 bases fit TRBD1. Germline V gene sequence: CDR1 DFQATT, CDR2 SNEGSKA (reference sequence). J lost 11 bases, V lost 5 bases, and 8 bases had no gene match. The length of the CDR3 is 11 residues. The CDR3 is CSAGRQGTAFF. In DNA form, the CDR3 reads TGCAGTGCTGGTAGACAGGGTACGGCTTTCTTT.

This chain connects TRBV13 to TRBJ2-3; the match to TRBD2 covers 14 bases. Per germline, CDR1 PRHDT and CDR2 FYEKMQ (reference sequence). The CDR3 is 17 residues long. Trimming took 3 bases from V and 2 from J; bases not matched to a gene: 4. CDR3 bases: TGTGCCAGCAGCTTGCGGACTAGCGGGGGGAACACAGATACGCAGTATTTT. As protein: CASSLRTSGGNTDTQYF.

This clone was observed a few times. The rearrangement uses TRBV18 and TRBJ2-1; 9 bases fit TRBD2. Germline V CDR1 and CDR2: KGHSH, LQKENI. This CDR3 contains 14 residues. V shed 6 bases and J 5 bases; nucleotides not matched to a gene: 5. CDR3 in amino acids: CASSPRLADNEQFF. In DNA, the CDR3 is TGTGCCAGCTCCCCCAGACTAGCGGACAATGAGCAGTTCTTC.

CDR3: CASSLEAGELFF. The CDR3 bases are TGTGCCAGCAGCTTAGAAGCCGGGGAGCTGTTTTTT. V usage is TRBV7-9 and J usage is TRBJ2-2; the D is unclear. The ends were cut back, 1 base at V and 6 bases at J, with 3 bases in the middle. Germline lookup yields CDR1 SEHNR and CDR2 FQNEAQ (reference sequence). This CDR3 comprises 12 residues.

The chain recombines TRBV12-3 or TRBV12-4 with TRBJ1-4; D is undetermined. Trimming left V 2 bases short and J 8 bases short, with 9 bases between. The CDR3 contains 13 residues. CDR3 residues: CASSLSLGEKLFF. The CDR3 DNA reads as TGTGCCAGCAGTTTATCTCTAGGAGAAAAACTGTTTTTT.

J is TRBJ2-1 and V is TRBV3-1 (or the pseudogene TRBV3-2), with D unresolved. Germline-derived CDR1 and CDR2 are LGHDT and YNNKEL (reference sequence). CDR3 length: 15 residues. Trimming removed 0 bases at V and 6 bases at J, with 12 bases between. The CDR3 DNA is TGTGCCAGCAGCCAAGAACCTAGTAGAGCCAATGAGCAGTTCTTC. This translates into CASSQEPSRANEQFF.